The rows below give T cell receptor beta chains drawn from one sample of a study of response to subunit inactivated influenza vaccine. TCRdb re-called the RT-PCR reads through MiXCR, storing one row per CDR3 protein. The table lists under 750,000 distinct CDR3 sequences, approximately 12% of them singletons. Material: PBMCs from blood, obtained on the day of vaccination. The receptors were sampled from a man aged 50-59 years who received an inactivated influenza vaccine. CDR3s include the opening cysteine and the closing phenylalanine or tryptophan. A D gene is named only where the DNA matches it firmly. A row's size may be missing; if present it is once, few, many or a size class.

v_gene,j_gene,abundance,d_gene,CDR3nt,CDR3aa
TRBV20-1,TRBJ2-5,-,-,TGCAGTGCTAGAAGCAGGGAAGAGACCCAGTACTTC,CSARSREETQYF
TRBV5-1,TRBJ2-1,-,TRBD2,TGCGCCAGCAGATACGGACTAGCGGGCTCAAATGAGCAGTTCTTC,CASRYGLAGSNEQFF
TRBV20-1,TRBJ2-5,many,-,TGCAGTGCTAGAGTAAGAGAGACCCAGTACTTC,CSARVRETQYF
TRBV7-2,TRBJ1-5,few,-,TGTGCCAGCAGCTTAGCTAGGGTAGCGCAGCCCCAGCATTTT,CASSLARVAQPQHF
TRBV15,TRBJ2-5,many,-,TGTGCCACCAGCAGAGGGGGAGGTCAAGAGACCCAGTACTTC,CATSRGGGQETQYF
TRBV5-1,TRBJ2-3,-,TRBD2,TGCGCCAGCAGCTTGAATCCTAGCGGGACGGCAGATACGCAGTATTTT,CASSLNPSGTADTQYF
TRBV6-5,TRBJ1-6,many,-,TGTGCCAGCAGTTACTCGGGTCTGTCCCGAATGTGGTCACCCCTCCACTTT,CASSYSGLSRMWSPLHF
TRBV4-1,TRBJ2-1,-,-,TGCGCCAGCAGCCAAGACGGGGGGCGTTCCTACAATGAGCAGTTCTTC,CASSQDGGRSYNEQFF
TRBV20-1,TRBJ2-2,few,-,TGCAGTGCTAGTAAAGGGGGGTCGAACACCGGGGAGCTGTTTTTT,CSASKGGSNTGELFF
TRBV20-1,TRBJ2-1,-,TRBD2,TGCAGTGCTAGAGACCCCGTAGCGGGAGATAATGAGCAGTTCTTC,CSARDPVAGDNEQFF
TRBV7-2,TRBJ2-3,few,-,TGTGCCAGCAGCTTAAGGGTCGGGGACTCAGATACGCAGTATTTT,CASSLRVGDSDTQYF
TRBV7-9,TRBJ2-1,-,TRBD2,TGTGCCAGCAGCTTAGGCGGGAGGGCCGATGAGCAGTTCTTC,CASSLGGRADEQFF
TRBV6-1,TRBJ2-7,-,-,TGTGCCAGCAGTCAGTTAGGGGGGCAGTACGAGCAGTACTTC,CASSQLGGQYEQYF
TRBV20-1,TRBJ1-1,few,-,TGCAGTGCGTACAGAGACTTGAACACTGAAGCTTTCTTT,CSAYRDLNTEAFF
TRBV20-1,TRBJ2-1,few,-,TGCAGTGCCATACTATTACAGGGCACCCGAAGGGATGAGCAGTTCTTC,CSAILLQGTRRDEQFF
TRBV6-2/TRBV6-3,TRBJ2-7,many,-,TGTGCCAGCAGTTACTCGAGGGCTGAGCAGTACTTC,CASSYSRAEQYF
TRBV7-7,TRBJ2-3,-,TRBD2,TGTGCCAGCAGCTTAATGGCGGGAGAGCAAGATACGCAGTATTTT,CASSLMAGEQDTQYF
TRBV5-8,TRBJ1-2,-,-,TGTGCCAGCAGCTTGGAGGTGGCTAGACTTTATGGCTACACCTTC,CASSLEVARLYGYTF
TRBV2,TRBJ2-3,few,-,TGTGCCAGCAGTGATCAGGGGAAGGTCACAGATACGCAGTATTTT,CASSDQGKVTDTQYF
TRBV30,TRBJ1-1,-,-,TGTGCCTGGGGGAGAGCTGGCGGGGCTTTCTTT,CAWGRAGGAFF
TRBV2,TRBJ2-5,-,TRBD2,TGTGCCAGCAGTGGACTAGCGTCCCTCGTAGTGGAGACCCAGTACTTC,CASSGLASLVVETQYF
TRBV20-1,TRBJ2-3,few,TRBD1,TGCAGTGCTAGAGAGGTCAGGGGGCCCCGGATAGATACGCAGTATTTT,CSAREVRGPRIDTQYF
TRBV4-3,TRBJ2-3,-,-,TGCGCCAGCGGCCAAGATTATGCAGATACGCAGTATTTT,CASGQDYADTQYF
TRBV12-3/TRBV12-4,TRBJ2-7,few,-,TGTGCCAGCACCCGTTCCTACGAGCAGTACTTC,CASTRSYEQYF
TRBV28,TRBJ2-1,-,-,TGTGCCAGCAGGGGTGGGGGGGCCGAAGGAACCTACAATGAGCAGTTCTTC,CASRGGGAEGTYNEQFF
TRBV7-9,TRBJ2-1,few,TRBD2,TGTGCCAGCAGCTCCAGCGGGATTATTGAGCAGTTCTTC,CASSSSGIIEQFF
TRBV5-1,TRBJ2-2,few,TRBD1,TGCGCCAGCAGCTTGCCCCGGACAGGGGGCGCGACTTACGGGGAGCTGTTTTTT,CASSLPRTGGATYGELFF
TRBV6-1,TRBJ2-7,-,TRBD1,TGTGCCAGCAGTCAGTACAGGGGTGACTACGAGCAGTACTTC,CASSQYRGDYEQYF
TRBV12-3/TRBV12-4,TRBJ2-3,few,TRBD1,TGTGCCAGCAGTTTAGGGGACAGTGTTTTGAGCACAGATACGCAGTATTTT,CASSLGDSVLSTDTQYF
TRBV28,TRBJ2-3,-,-,TGTGCCAGCACCTTGGAGGCTAACACAGATACGCAGTATTTT,CASTLEANTDTQYF
TRBV2,TRBJ2-5,-,TRBD1,TGTGCCAGCAGTGAAGCGGGGCCCTTGACAGGGGCTCGGAGGGAGACCCAGTACTTC,CASSEAGPLTGARRETQYF
TRBV7-8,TRBJ2-1,-,-,TGTGCCAGCTGCCGTCAAGGGGCCGCCAATGAGCAGTTCTTC,CASCRQGAANEQFF
TRBV4-3,TRBJ2-1,many,TRBD2,TGCGCCAGCAGCCAAAGTGGGACTAGCTACAATGAGCAGTTCTTC,CASSQSGTSYNEQFF
TRBV10-3,TRBJ2-3,many,-,TGTGCCATCAAGACTGCCACAGATACGCAGTATTTT,CAIKTATDTQYF
TRBV28,TRBJ2-7,few,-,TGTGCCAGCAGTTTTGTGGCAGAGATCTACGAGCAGTACTTC,CASSFVAEIYEQYF
TRBV4-2,TRBJ2-5,many,-,TGTGCCAGCAGCCAAGATTGGCAGGACCAAGAGACCCAGTACTTC,CASSQDWQDQETQYF
TRBV11-2,TRBJ2-1,-,TRBD2,TGTGCCAGCAGCTTAGTTTCCGCTAGCGGGGGACCCATATACAATGAGCAGTTCTTC,CASSLVSASGGPIYNEQFF
TRBV20-1,TRBJ2-7,many,TRBD2,TGCAGTGCTATTGGACTAGCGGGATTCTCCTACGAGCAGTACTTC,CSAIGLAGFSYEQYF
TRBV28,TRBJ2-1,-,-,TGTGCCAGCAGGAAGCGGGTTGAGTCCTACAATGAGCAGTTCTTC,CASRKRVESYNEQFF
TRBV5-4,TRBJ1-1,-,-,TGTGCCAGCTCGAGAACGGTAGAGGGCACTGAAGCTTTCTTT,CASSRTVEGTEAFF
TRBV7-2,TRBJ2-3,-,-,TGTGCCAGCAGCCCTAGCGTCGCGGATACGCAGTATTTT,CASSPSVADTQYF
TRBV2,TRBJ1-1,few,-,TGTGCCAGCAGTGAAGACCCGGGGGACACTGAAGCTTTCTTT,CASSEDPGDTEAFF
TRBV5-1,TRBJ2-5,many,TRBD1,TGCGCCAGCAGCTTGACAGGGGGTTTATTACTAGAAGAGACCCAGTACTTC,CASSLTGGLLLEETQYF
TRBV20-1,TRBJ2-5,-,TRBD2,TGCAGTGCTAGCGCTAGCGGGAGTTTGTCGGAGACCCAGTACTTC,CSASASGSLSETQYF
TRBV7-2,TRBJ2-1,-,-,TGTGCCAGCAGCTTTCTGGGGAGCGGACGAAAGCAGTTCTTC,CASSFLGSGRKQFF